These 5 T cell receptor beta chains originate from one sample sequenced in a study of Tregs in tolerant kidney transplant recipients. These receptors have no known antigen. Recipient PBMCs carried a CFSE label and met irradiated graft donor PBMCs for over five days before FACS sorting. The repertoire was sequenced with immunoSEQ multiplex PCR; TCRdb's copy has only in-frame clones and lacks some. The sample holds 1,500 to 2,000 clones. Sequences were derived from CD4+ T cells from blood cultured with allogeneic cells, sampled before the transplant. These receptors were obtained from a human patient who received a combined kidney and bone marrow transplant.

In the case of this clone: The read terminates 3 residues before the CDR3 end, so the remaining end is supplied by the germline J gene. The chain uses TRBV5-1 and TRBJ2-7; TRBD1 agrees at 7 bases. Unmatched junction bases numbered 3, after V lost 0 bases and J lost 0 bases. The germline gives CDR1 SGHRS, CDR2 YFSETQ. CDR3 size: 15 residues. The sequenced part of the CDR3 DNA is TGCGCCAGCAGCTTGGAAGGGGGCAACTCCTACGAG. This codes for CASSLEGGNSYE. The whole CDR3 protein reads CASSLEGGNSYEQYF. Full variable domain (rest looked up from reference TRBV5-1 and TRBJ2-7): KAGVTQTPRYLIKTRGQQVTLSCSPISGHRSVSWYQQTPGQGLQFLFEYFSETQRNKGNFPGRFSGRQFSNSRSEMNVSTLELGDSALYLCASSLEGGNSYEQYFGPGTRLTVT.

Comment on this clone: Read sequence stops 3 residues before the CDR3 end, and the germline J gene provides the missing end. The chain uses TRBV7-9 and TRBJ2-5; 8 bases align to TRBD2. The ends lost 8 bases at V and 1 base at J; junction bases unmatched: 6. Germline values: CDR1 SEHNR, CDR2 FQNEAQ (reference sequence). The CDR3 is 14 amino acids. The CDR3 loop reads CASASSGGQETQYF. The CDR3 DNA, read in part, is TGTGCCAGCGCTAGCAGCGGGGGCCAAGAGACC.

Measured by frequency, this clone is medium-sized. The part of the CDR3 DNA that was read is TGTGCCAGCTCCCCTGCTATGCAGGGGCTGGGTGAAAAA. It is translated as CASSPAMQGLGEK. The entire CDR3 protein is CASSPAMQGLGEKLFF. V and J are TRBV18 and TRBJ1-4, with a weak D call TRBD1 (6 bases). Coverage ceases 3 residues before the CDR3 finishes, and the germline J gene fills in the end. Germline V gives CDR1 KGHSH, CDR2 LQKENI. The CDR3 length is 16 residues. Deletions cut 6 bases from V and 7 bases from J, with 21 bases between.

Remarks on this clone: The sequence runs out 3 residues before the end of the CDR3; the remainder is reconstructed from the germline J gene. The chain employs TRBV30 and TRBJ2-2; TRBD2 is a possible D gene (6 bases). The CDR3 loop spans 15 amino acids. Germline V lookup: CDR1 GTSNPN, CDR2 SVGIG (reference sequence). The CDR3 bases that were read are TGTGCCTGGAGTGTAAGGGAGCGGGTTGGTGAAAAG. Translating it yields CAWSVRERVGEK. The whole CDR3 reads CAWSVRERVGEKLFF.

Note on this clone: The CDR3 is cut off 3 residues early in the read; its end comes from the germline J gene. The gene calls are TRBV6-2 or TRBV6-3 and TRBJ1-2; 7 nucleotides match TRBD1. Germline CDR1 reads MNHEY; CDR2 reads SVGEGT. The length of the CDR3 is 15 residues. The CDR3 spells CASSYFGRGEYDYTF. The CDR3 DNA, read in part, is TGTGCCAGCAGTTACTTCGGCAGGGGGGAATACGAC.